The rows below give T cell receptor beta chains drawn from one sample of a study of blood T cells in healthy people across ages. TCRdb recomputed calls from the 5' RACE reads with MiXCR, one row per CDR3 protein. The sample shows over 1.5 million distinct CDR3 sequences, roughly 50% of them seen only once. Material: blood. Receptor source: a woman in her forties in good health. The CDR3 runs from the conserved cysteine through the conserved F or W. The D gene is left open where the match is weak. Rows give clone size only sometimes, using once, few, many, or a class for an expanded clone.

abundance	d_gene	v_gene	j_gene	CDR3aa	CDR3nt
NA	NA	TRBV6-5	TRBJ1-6	CASSLRFSPLHF	TGTGCCAGCAGTTTACGGTTTTCACCCCTCCACTTT
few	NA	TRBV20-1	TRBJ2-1	CSARPVAGIYNEQFF	TGCAGTGCCCGACCAGTGGCAGGGATCTACAATGAGCAGTTCTTC
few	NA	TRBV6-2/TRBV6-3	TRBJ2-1	CASSDGGTREQFF	TGTGCCAGCAGTGACGGCGGCACCAGAGAGCAGTTCTTC
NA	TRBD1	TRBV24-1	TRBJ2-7	CATSAPPGTGAYEQYF	TGTGCCACCAGTGCTCCTCCCGGGACAGGGGCCTACGAGCAGTACTTC
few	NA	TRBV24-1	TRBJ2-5	CATSDPRQEQETQYF	TGTGCCACCAGTGACCCACGACAGGAGCAAGAGACCCAGTACTTC
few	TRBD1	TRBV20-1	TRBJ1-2	CSASLQDRGEGYTF	TGCAGTGCTTCCCTCCAAGACAGGGGCGAAGGCTACACCTTC
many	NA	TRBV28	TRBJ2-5	CASSLYRVETQYF	TGTGCCAGCAGTTTGTACAGGGTTGAGACCCAGTACTTC
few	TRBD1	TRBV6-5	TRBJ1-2	CASSRGTGPNYGYTF	TGTGCCAGCAGTCGGGGGACAGGACCTAACTATGGCTACACCTTC
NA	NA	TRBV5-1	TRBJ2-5	CASSPGDRLQETQYF	TGCGCCAGCAGCCCCGGAGACAGACTCCAAGAGACCCAGTACTTC
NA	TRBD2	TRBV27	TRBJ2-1	CASSPRGGGRNEQFF	TGTGCCAGCAGTCCCCGGGGCGGGGGGAGGAATGAGCAGTTCTTC
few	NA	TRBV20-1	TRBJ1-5	CSAEGRGVNNQPQHF	TGCAGTGCTGAGGGCAGGGGAGTGAACAATCAGCCCCAGCATTTT
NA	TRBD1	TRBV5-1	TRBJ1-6	CASSPGQGIRPLHF	TGCGCCAGCAGCCCGGGACAGGGGATCCGGCCCCTCCACTTT
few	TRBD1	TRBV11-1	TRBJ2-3	CASSSRDRGFRTQYF	TGTGCCAGCAGCTCGAGGGACAGGGGTTTTCGTACGCAGTATTTT
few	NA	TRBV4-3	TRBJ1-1	CASSQDPRQMNTEAFF	TGCGCCAGCAGCCAAGATCCCAGACAGATGAACACTGAAGCTTTCTTT
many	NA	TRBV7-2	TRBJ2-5	CASSSTLAETQYF	TGTGCCAGCAGCTCGACACTAGCAGAGACCCAGTACTTC
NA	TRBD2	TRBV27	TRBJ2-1	CASSLLQGLARSYNEQFF	TGTGCCAGCAGTTTACTTCAGGGACTAGCGCGATCCTACAATGAGCAGTTCTTC
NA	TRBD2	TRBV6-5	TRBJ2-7	CASSDGGGGTYEQYF	TGTGCCAGCAGTGACGGCGGGGGGGGGACCTACGAGCAGTACTTC
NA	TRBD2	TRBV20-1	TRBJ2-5	CSASRLAGTQETQYF	TGCAGTGCTAGCCGGCTAGCGGGGACCCAAGAGACCCAGTACTTC
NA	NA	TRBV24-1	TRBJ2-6	CATSRHSPGANVLTF	TGTGCCACCAGTAGACACAGCCCTGGGGCCAACGTCCTGACTTTC
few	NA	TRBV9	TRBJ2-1	CASSATGGFYNEQFF	TGTGCCAGCAGCGCCACGGGGGGCTTCTACAATGAGCAGTTCTTC
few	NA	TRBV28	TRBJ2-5	CASRVATGTPYQETQYF	TGTGCCAGCAGGGTAGCTACCGGGACACCCTACCAAGAGACCCAGTACTTC
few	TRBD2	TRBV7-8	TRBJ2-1	CASSGRVAGGLYNEQFF	TGTGCCAGCAGCGGCCGGGTAGCGGGGGGGCTCTACAATGAGCAGTTCTTC
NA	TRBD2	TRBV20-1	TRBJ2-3	CSARTFRLAGVSLGTDTQYF	TGCAGTGCTAGGACCTTCCGACTAGCGGGGGTTTCCCTAGGCACAGATACGCAGTATTTT
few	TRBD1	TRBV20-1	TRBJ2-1	CSAIPGTAYNEQFF	TGCAGTGCCATTCCCGGGACAGCTTACAATGAGCAGTTCTTC
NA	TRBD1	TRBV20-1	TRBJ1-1	CSARDTTGQYKAFF	TGCAGTGCTAGAGATACGACAGGGCAGTATAAAGCTTTCTTT
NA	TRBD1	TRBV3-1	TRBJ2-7	CASSQVTTGTGISGEQYF	TGTGCCAGCAGCCAAGTGACGACCGGGACAGGCATCTCGGGCGAGCAGTACTTC
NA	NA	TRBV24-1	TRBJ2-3	CATSDLRRPGHNTDTQYF	TGTGCCACCAGTGATTTGCGACGCCCGGGACACAACACAGATACGCAGTATTTT
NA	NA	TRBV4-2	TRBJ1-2	CASSQSWGGSLFYGYTF	TGTGCCAGCAGCCAAAGTTGGGGGGGTTCCCTATTCTATGGCTACACCTTC
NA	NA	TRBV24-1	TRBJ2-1	CATSEGAPWSYNEQFF	TGTGCCACCAGTGAGGGGGCCCCGTGGTCCTACAATGAGCAGTTCTTC
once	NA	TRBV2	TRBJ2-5	CASTTEEETQYF	TGTGCCAGCACGACAGAAGAAGAGACCCAGTACTTC
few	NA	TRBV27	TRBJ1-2	CASSRPGFGYTF	TGTGCCAGCAGTCGGCCAGGGTTTGGCTACACCTTC
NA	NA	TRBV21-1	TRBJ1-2	CASSKARDNSGYGYTF	TGTGCCAGCAGCAAAGCCCGGGACAATAGCGGCTATGGCTACACCTTC
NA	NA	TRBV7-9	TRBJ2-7	CASSPRGVAYEQYF	TGTGCCAGCAGTCCCCGCGGAGTAGCCTACGAGCAGTACTTC
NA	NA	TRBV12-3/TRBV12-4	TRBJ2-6	CASDIAGTGANVLTF	TGTGCCAGCGACATCGCCGGGACTGGGGCCAACGTCCTGACTTTC
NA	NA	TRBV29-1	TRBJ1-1	CSAVWGNTEAFF	TGCAGCGCCGTGTGGGGGAACACTGAAGCTTTCTTT
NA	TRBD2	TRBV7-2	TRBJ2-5	CASGTSGGVGQETQYF	TGTGCCAGCGGGACTAGCGGGGGTGTAGGCCAAGAGACCCAGTACTTC
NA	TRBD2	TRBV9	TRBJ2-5	CASSVVSGGAGETQYF	TGTGCCAGCAGCGTAGTAAGCGGGGGGGCAGGGGAGACCCAGTACTTC
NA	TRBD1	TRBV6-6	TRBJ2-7	CASSRQRTGSYEQYF	TGTGCCAGCAGCCGCCAAAGGACAGGCTCCTACGAGCAGTACTTC
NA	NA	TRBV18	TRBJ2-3	CASSPMASRLRDTQYF	TGTGCCAGCTCACCAATGGCTAGCCGTTTGAGGGATACGCAGTATTTT
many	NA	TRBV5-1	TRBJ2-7	CASSLTGTYYEQYF	TGTGCCAGCAGCCTCACCGGGACTTATTACGAGCAGTACTTC
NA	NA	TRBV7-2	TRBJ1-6	CASSLEVEASYNSPLHF	TGTGCCAGCAGCTTAGAGGTCGAGGCCTCTTATAATTCACCCCTCCACTTT
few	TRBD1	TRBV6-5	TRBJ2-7	CASSYGTGLGNEQYF	TGTGCCAGCAGTTATGGGACAGGGTTGGGCAATGAGCAGTACTTC
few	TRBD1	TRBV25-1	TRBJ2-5	CASSEWFTGQGGETQYF	TGTGCCAGCAGTGAATGGTTCACGGGACAGGGTGGGGAGACCCAGTACTTC
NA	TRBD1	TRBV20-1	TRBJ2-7	CSASFGTGGNEQYF	TGCAGTGCTAGCTTCGGGACAGGGGGCAACGAGCAGTACTTC
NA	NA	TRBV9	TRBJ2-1	CTSSPPDTNNEQFF	TGTACCAGCAGCCCACCGGACACCAACAATGAGCAGTTCTTC
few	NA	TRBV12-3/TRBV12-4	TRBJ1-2	CASSLLPRGEGYTF	TGTGCCAGCAGTCTCTTGCCCAGGGGTGAGGGCTACACCTTC
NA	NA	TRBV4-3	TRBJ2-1	CASSQVRTAIGYTQFF	TGCGCCAGCAGCCAAGTTCGGACTGCAATAGGGTATACGCAGTTCTTC